These T cell receptor beta chains were read from a single sample in a study of T cell responses to AZD1222 COVID-19 vaccine. Sequencing used immunoSEQ multiplex PCR; TCRdb keeps in-frame clones, though not all of them. This sample has about 99,000 clones, with 80% to 95% found just once. This specimen consisted of peripheral blood, obtained 28 days after the second AZD1222 dose. The receptors were sampled from an adult who received the AZD1222 COVID-19 vaccine. Both conserved end residues are part of each CDR3. D genes are given only for firm matches. Clone size is shown for a subset of rows, as once, few, many or a class of expanded clone.

j_call v_call clone_size cdr3_length d_call cdr3_nt cdr3_aa
TRBJ1-1 TRBV6-6 NA 13 TRBD1 TGTGCCAGCAGTCCGATCCAGGGGGCTGAAGCTTTCTTT CASSPIQGAEAFF
TRBJ1-6 TRBV3-1/TRBV3-2 NA 14 NA TGTGCCAGCAGCCTTGCTGGGGGGGGCTCACCCCTCCACTTT CASSLAGGGSPLHF
TRBJ2-5 TRBV20-1 NA 10 NA TGCAGTGCTCGCCGGGAGACCCAGTACTTC CSARRETQYF
TRBJ1-2 TRBV7-8 once 18 NA TGTGCCAGCAGCTTAGCACGGACAACGCCAGTCGCCTCCTATGGCTACACCTTC CASSLARTTPVASYGYTF
TRBJ2-1 TRBV11-2 NA 15 NA TGTGCCAGCAGCTTAGTACCGGGTCCAAAAGTGGGGCAGTTCTTC CASSLVPGPKVGQFF
TRBJ2-4 TRBV19 NA 14 NA TGTGCCAGTAGTATCCGGGGGCGGGGGAACATTCAGTACTTC CASSIRGRGNIQYF
TRBJ2-7 TRBV6-5 NA 14 NA TGTGCCAGCAGTTACTCGAGGGCGGCGTACGAGCAGTACTTC CASSYSRAAYEQYF
TRBJ2-7 TRBV19 NA 14 NA TGTGCCAGTAGTTCCCGGGTCGGCGCATACGAGCAGTACTTC CASSSRVGAYEQYF
TRBJ2-1 TRBV3-1/TRBV3-2 once 17 NA TGTGCCAGCAGCCAAGCTATTACTGCGAGCTCCTACAATGAGCAGTTCTTC CASSQAITASSYNEQFF
TRBJ2-5 TRBV30 NA 14 NA TGTGCCTGGAGTCAAACGAGGTCTCAAGAGACCCAGTACTTC CAWSQTRSQETQYF
TRBJ1-2 TRBV5-6 NA 14 NA TGTGCCAGCAGCCCCACAGGACAGACCAAGGGCTACACCTTC CASSPTGQTKGYTF
TRBJ2-7 TRBV6-2/TRBV6-3 NA 14 NA TGTGCCAGCAGTTACTCGAGTAGCGGCTACGAGCAGTACTTC CASSYSSSGYEQYF
TRBJ2-2 TRBV7-9 NA 16 NA TGTGCCAGCACTACCCCCGAAGATACAGAATCCGGGGAGCTGTTTTTT CASTTPEDTESGELFF
TRBJ1-3 TRBV7-9 few 12 NA TGTGCCAGCAGCTCAACGGGAAACACCATATATTTT CASSSTGNTIYF
TRBJ2-2 TRBV18 NA 16 TRBD2 TGTGCCAGCTCACCGACTAGCGGAGAAAATACCGGGGAGCTGTTTTTT CASSPTSGENTGELFF
TRBJ2-6 TRBV19 NA 15 TRBD1 TGTGCCAGTAGACAGGGGGCTAATGGGGCCAACGTCCTGACTTTC CASRQGANGANVLTF
TRBJ1-3 TRBV28 NA 15 TRBD1 TGTGCCAGCAGTTTACACAGGGGCTCTGGAAACACCATATATTTT CASSLHRGSGNTIYF
TRBJ1-2 TRBV5-1 NA 15 NA TGCGCCAGCAGCTTGGCCAGGCCCTCTAACTATGGCTACACCTTC CASSLARPSNYGYTF
TRBJ2-3 TRBV7-2 NA 15 NA TGTGCCAGCAGCTTACAGGGCGCCCAGCCAGATACGCAGTATTTT CASSLQGAQPDTQYF
TRBJ1-5 TRBV6-2/TRBV6-3 NA 12 NA TGTGCCAGCAGTTTCCCGAGGCAGCCCCAGCATTTT CASSFPRQPQHF
TRBJ1-1 TRBV6-2/TRBV6-3 NA 14 NA TGTGCCAGCAGCGATCCAGGGGAAAGCTCTGAAGCTTTCTTT CASSDPGESSEAFF
TRBJ1-5 TRBV28 NA 15 NA TGTGCCAGCACCCCACCGAGGACGGCTAATCAGCCCCAGCATTTT CASTPPRTANQPQHF
TRBJ1-2 TRBV5-1 NA 14 TRBD1 TGCGCCAGCAGCTTGGACAGGGGGCTATATGGCTACACCTTC CASSLDRGLYGYTF
TRBJ1-1 TRBV28 NA 17 TRBD1 TGTGCCAGCAGCCAGTTCGCGGGACAGGGGGCGCGAACTGAAGCTTTCTTT CASSQFAGQGARTEAFF
TRBJ2-1 TRBV28 NA 15 NA TGTGCCAGCAGGATACTAGGTGCGAGGTACAATGAGCAGTTCTTC CASRILGARYNEQFF
TRBJ2-2 TRBV28 NA 15 TRBD1 TGTGCCAGCAGTTTAAACAGGGGTCACACCGGGGAGCTGTTTTTT CASSLNRGHTGELFF
TRBJ2-1 TRBV11-2 NA 13 NA TGTGCCAGCAGCTTCAGTATCTACAATGAGCAGTTCTTC CASSFSIYNEQFF
TRBJ2-2 TRBV18 NA 18 TRBD2 TGTGCCAGCTCACCGCGGACTAGCGGGAATCTCGGCACCGGGGAGCTGTTTTTT CASSPRTSGNLGTGELFF
TRBJ2-3 TRBV6-1 NA 18 TRBD2 TGTGCCAGCAGTGGAAGACTAGCGGGAGGACTGCGCACAGATACGCAGTATTTT CASSGRLAGGLRTDTQYF
TRBJ1-6 TRBV5-6 NA 13 NA TGTGCCAGCAGCTTGGCTGGGAATTCACCCCTCCACTTT CASSLAGNSPLHF
TRBJ1-6 TRBV7-2 NA 15 NA TGTGCCAGCAGCTTCCGTAATTCCCGTGAGTCACCCCTCCACTTT CASSFRNSRESPLHF
TRBJ2-2 TRBV6-6 NA 13 NA TGTGCCAGCAGTTACTCGTGGGGAGGGGAGCTGTTTTTT CASSYSWGGELFF
TRBJ2-3 TRBV3-1/TRBV3-2 NA 14 TRBD2 TGTGCCAGCAGTCCGGGACTACCGTTCGATACGCAGTATTTT CASSPGLPFDTQYF
TRBJ2-3 TRBV19 NA 16 TRBD2 TGTGCCAGTAGTTTAATAGCGGGAGCAAGCACAGATACGCAGTATTTT CASSLIAGASTDTQYF
TRBJ2-3 TRBV4-1 NA 16 TRBD2 TGCGCCAGCAGCCAAGAGATGGGAGGGCCCCCAGATACGCAGTATTTT CASSQEMGGPPDTQYF
TRBJ1-1 TRBV5-1 NA 13 NA TGCGCCAGCAGGCGAATTGGGAACACTGAAGCTTTCTTT CASRRIGNTEAFF
TRBJ2-7 TRBV5-1 few 14 TRBD1 TGCGCCAGCAGCACCCGACAGGGGGACTACGAGCAGTACTTC CASSTRQGDYEQYF